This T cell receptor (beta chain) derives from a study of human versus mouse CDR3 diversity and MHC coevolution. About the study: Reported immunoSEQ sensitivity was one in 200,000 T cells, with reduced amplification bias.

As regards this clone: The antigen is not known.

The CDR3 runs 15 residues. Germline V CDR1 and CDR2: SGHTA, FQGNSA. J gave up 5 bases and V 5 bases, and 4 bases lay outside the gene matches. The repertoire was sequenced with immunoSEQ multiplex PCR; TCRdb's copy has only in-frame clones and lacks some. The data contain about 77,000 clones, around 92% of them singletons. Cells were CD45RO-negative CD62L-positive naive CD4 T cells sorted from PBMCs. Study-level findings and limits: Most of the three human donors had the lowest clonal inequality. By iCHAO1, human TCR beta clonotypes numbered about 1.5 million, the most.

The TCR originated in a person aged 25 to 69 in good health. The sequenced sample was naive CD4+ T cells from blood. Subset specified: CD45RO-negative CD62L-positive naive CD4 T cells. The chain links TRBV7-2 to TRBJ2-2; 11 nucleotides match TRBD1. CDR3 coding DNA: TGTGCCAGCAGCCTGGGACAGGGGGATACCGGGGAGCTGTTTTTT. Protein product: CASSLGQGDTGELFF.